This record concerns one T cell receptor beta chain sequence. Genes here carry mouse names. The read ends 3 residues shy of where the CDR3 ends; the end is completed using the germline J gene. The sample is drawn from a study of CD8+ T cells in alopecia areata. cDNA prepared by RNA extraction and subsequent reverse transcription served as the template for sequencing. The table came from immunoSEQ multiplex PCR; TCRdb's copy has only in-frame clones and leaves some out. The sample includes about 270,000 clones, none of them occurring once. Germline CDR1 reads NSQYPW; CDR2 reads LRSPGD (reference sequence). The CDR3 has 13 residues. The V gene end was trimmed by 10 bases and the J gene end by 7 bases; junction bases not matched to a gene: 3. A panel of CD4, CD8alpha, NKG2D, NKG2ACE and other markers served to sort pooled cutaneous lymph node cells.

The TCR comes from a C3H/HeJ mouse with alopecia areata. MHC haplotype of the strain: H2-k. Sequenced input: CD4+ T cells sorted from a lymph node. This chain uses TRBV1 with TRBJ1-6; 11 positions agree with TRBD1. TRBJ1-6 is filed as an ORF, its function uncertain. This CDR3 is CTYRDRGNSPLYF. The CDR3 bases that were read are TGCACCTACAGGGACAGGGGGAATTCGCCC.